The clone carrying this T cell receptor (beta chain) came up many times. Antigen unknown. This sample is drawn from a study of T cells in Graves' hyperthyroidism and ophthalmopathy. Study findings and constraints: Classification by a 13 V-J model distinguished ophthalmopathy from stable hyperthyroidism.

Germline lookup yields CDR1 DFQATT and CDR2 SNEGSKA (reference sequence). The V segment lost 4 bases and the J segment 9 bases; nucleotides outside the gene matches: 7. The CDR3 covers 14 residues. Using RNA transcripts as the source, TCR beta CDR3 regions were amplified. The TCR CDR3 first-round RT-PCR relied on the HTBI primer set. Each CDR3 protein is one row after TCRdb ran MiXCR on the multiplex PCR reads. The data hold about 400,000 distinct CDR3 sequences, with 15% to 17% observed a single time. The rearrangement uses TRBV20-1 and TRBJ2-1; 12 nucleotides line up with TRBD1. The sample comprised blood. The source is a woman under 30 with Graves' hyperthyroidism. The CDR3 DNA reads TGCAGTGCTACCGGGACAGGGGGCCAAGGTGAGCAGTTCTTC. Its protein product is CSATGTGGQGEQFF.